The 25 T cell receptor beta chains in this list originate from one sample, sequenced in a study of technical replicates of blood from several donors (dated by TCRdb to the late 2010s). The library was built by means of the immunoSEQ multiplex PCR assay. TCRdb holds this immuneACCESS table with in-frame rearrangements only. Some clones are missing; in checked studies, unresolved V genes explain under half, and the rest has no known cause. Counted in this sample were more than 75,000 clones; approximately 86% of them appeared once. Under 5.5% of the sample comes from the top ten. The sample consisted of PBMCs. These receptors all stem from a human donor in good health. Some clones in this sample may be carry-over from other donors' samples.

The CDR3 spells CASSLYRDRGPDGYTF. The DNA of the CDR3 is TGTGCCAGCAGTCTATACCGGGACAGGGGGCCCGATGGCTACACCTTC. This chain joins TRBV27 and TRBJ1-2; 12 bases align to TRBD1. The CDR3 sequence is 16 residues long. Unmatched junction bases numbered 10, after V lost 5 bases and J lost 6 bases. Germline V gene data show CDR1 as MNHEY and CDR2 as SMNVEV (reference sequence).

This clone was seen just once. V is TRBV7-2 and J is TRBJ1-1, with 8 bases matching TRBD1. The trim removed 2 bases at V and 5 bases at J, leaving 4 bases unmatched. CDR1 and CDR2 from the germline V gene are SGHTA and FQGNSA. The CDR3 covers 14 residues. The CDR3 bases are TGTGCCAGCAGCTTACGGACAGGGTGGACTGAAGCTTTCTTT. Amino acids: CASSLRTGWTEAFF.

The chain combines TRBV29-1 with TRBJ1-2; 11 positions match TRBD1. V was clipped by 3 bases and J by 7 bases; unmatched bases: 10. The CDR3 runs to 15 residues. From germline, CDR1 is SQVTM and CDR2 ANQGSEA. CDR3 amino acids: CSVDGQGAGVRGYTF. The CDR3 DNA reads TGCAGCGTTGATGGACAGGGGGCAGGGGTTCGTGGCTACACCTTC.

V gene TRBV5-1 combines with J gene TRBJ1-1, with D maybe TRBD1 (5 bases). V was shortened by 0 bases and J by 5 bases, with 17 bases between the two germline ends. The CDR3 consists of 16 residues. The germline CDR1 and CDR2 sequences are SGHRS and YFSETQ. CDR3 sequence (DNA): TGCGCCAGCAGCTTGGAACGGGGGTTGGTGGGTACTGAAGCTTTCTTT. It yields the protein CASSLERGLVGTEAFF.

The J gene is TRBJ2-2, the V gene TRBV5-8, with D possibly being TRBD2 (6 bases). Germline CDR1 SGHTS, CDR2 YDEGEE. The CDR3 is 18 residues long. The V gene lost 3 bases and the J gene lost 6 bases, with 24 bases spanning the gap. The CDR3 region has the DNA TGTGCCAGCAGCTCACGACTGTCGGGAGTGGGTTCGGCCGGGGAGCTGTTTTTT. This codes for CASSSRLSGVGSAGELFF. The variable domain in full, with the rest retrieved from reference TRBV5-8 and TRBJ2-2, is EAGVTQSPTHLIKTRGQQATLRCSPISGHTSVYWYQQALGLGLQFLLWYDEGEERNRGNFPPRFSGRQFPNYSSELNVNALELEDSALYLCASSSRLSGVGSAGELFFGEGSRLTVL.

The V call is TRBV11-2, the J call TRBJ1-6, with D uncertain. CDR1 is SGHAT and CDR2 is FQNNGV in the germline V gene. V was cut by 2 bases and J by 7 bases, with 6 bases left in between. This CDR3 comprises 13 residues. The CDR3 DNA reads TGTGCCAGCAGCTTACACAGCAATTCACCCCTCCACTTT. Translation gives CASSLHSNSPLHF.

This chain connects TRBV11-3 to TRBJ2-7; a possible D gene is TRBD1 (6 bases). CDR1 and CDR2 from the germline V gene are SGHNT and YENEEA. The CDR3 covers 13 residues. V was trimmed by 8 bases and J by 6 bases, leaving 17 bases between them. DNA for the CDR3: TGTGCCAGCTCCACAGGGCGCAGGTCCGAGCAGTACTTC. Amino acids: CASSTGRRSEQYF.

The J gene is TRBJ1-1, the V gene TRBV5-4; D is perhaps TRBD1 (6 bases). The germline V gene has CDR1 SGHNT and CDR2 YYREEE (reference sequence). Deletions cut 1 base from V and 1 base from J, with 8 bases between. The CDR3 covers 14 residues. The CDR3 protein is CASSLTGRNTEAFF. The CDR3 DNA reads TGTGCCAGCAGCTTGACAGGGCGGAACACTGAAGCTTTCTTT. The full variable domain, with the rest looked up from reference TRBV5-4 and TRBJ1-1, is ETGVTQSPTHLIKTRGQQVTLRCSSQSGHNTVSWYQQALGQGPQFIFQYYREEENGRGNFPPRFSGLQFPNYSSELNVNALELDDSALYLCASSLTGRNTEAFFGQGTRLTVV.

V gene TRBV30 combines with J gene TRBJ2-3; possible D gene TRBD1, 5 bases. The germline gives CDR1 GTSNPN, CDR2 SVGIG (reference sequence). The CDR3 length is 15 residues. Trimming removed 0 bases at V and 2 bases at J, with 12 bases between. The CDR3 DNA sequence: TGTGCCTGGAGTGTAGGCAGGGTCTCCACAGATACGCAGTATTTT. The encoded protein is CAWSVGRVSTDTQYF.

This chain connects TRBV6-6 to TRBJ2-2; no firm D call. CDR1 and CDR2 from the germline V gene are MNHNY and SVGAGI (reference sequence). Trimming removed 0 bases at V and 3 bases at J, with 8 bases between. This CDR3 has 15 amino acids. The CDR3 loop is CASSYSAEDTGELFF. For the CDR3, the DNA is TGTGCCAGCAGTTACTCGGCCGAGGACACCGGGGAGCTGTTTTTT.

In this sample, this clone turned up a few times. In DNA, the CDR3 is TGTGCCTGGAGCCTACAGGGGGCACAGACCCAGTACTTC. It translates to CAWSLQGAQTQYF. The chain links TRBV30 to TRBJ2-5, with TRBD1 identical over 9 bases. After removal of 3 bases from V and 6 bases from J, the junction contained 5 bases not matched to a gene. The CDR3 contains 13 residues. Germline assignment: CDR1 GTSNPN and CDR2 SVGIG (reference sequence).

This rearrangement joins TRBV10-3 to TRBJ2-7; 9 bases match TRBD2. V trimming: 2 bases; J trimming: 7 bases; junction bases outside the gene matches: 9. The CDR3 runs 15 residues. Germline CDR1 and CDR2: ENHRY and SYGVKD. DNA for the CDR3: TGTGCCATCAGTGAGGCGACTAGCGGTGCGGGGGAGCAGTACTTC. Encoded protein: CAISEATSGAGEQYF.

The chain is built from TRBV4-3 and TRBJ1-6; a weak D match, TRBD1 (5 bases). Germline CDR1 reads LGHNA; CDR2 reads YSLEER. The germline V and J ends were trimmed by 0 bases and 2 bases, with 11 bases remaining between them. This CDR3 is built from 17 residues. The CDR3 DNA follows: TGCGCCAGCAGCCAAGATGCCCAGGGTACCTATAATTCACCCCTCCACTTT. It translates to CASSQDAQGTYNSPLHF.

V gene TRBV15 combines with J gene TRBJ1-1, with D unresolved. Germline loops: CDR1 LNHNV, CDR2 YYDKDF (reference sequence). This CDR3 comprises 13 residues. The ends were cut back, 0 bases at V and 6 bases at J, with 8 bases in the middle. CDR3 residues: CATSRDRSSEAFF. CDR3 coding DNA: TGTGCCACCAGCAGAGATCGGAGTTCTGAAGCTTTCTTT.

The table lists this clone with a count of one. The chain uses TRBV5-1 and TRBJ2-2, with 8 bases matching TRBD1. Trimming cost V 0 bases and J 7 bases; bases outside gene matches: 5. CDR1 SGHRS and CDR2 YFSETQ come from the germline V gene. The CDR3 sequence is 15 residues long. The CDR3 DNA is TGCGCCAGCAGCTTGGTTACAGGGGGAAGCGGGGAGCTGTTTTTT. It specifies CASSLVTGGSGELFF. The whole variable domain, remainder taken from reference TRBV5-1 and TRBJ2-2, is KAGVTQTPRYLIKTRGQQVTLSCSPISGHRSVSWYQQTPGQGLQFLFEYFSETQRNKGNFPGRFSGRQFSNSRSEMNVSTLELGDSALYLCASSLVTGGSGELFFGEGSRLTVL.

The CDR3 region is CASSFQGSSYEQYF. The CDR3 coding sequence is TGTGCCAGCAGCTTCCAGGGTTCCTCCTACGAGCAGTACTTC. The chain has TRBV7-2 and TRBJ2-7; D might be TRBD1 (5 bases). From germline, CDR1 is SGHTA and CDR2 FQGNSA. The length of the CDR3 is 14 residues. The V and J ends lost 3 bases and 0 bases respectively, with 9 bases between them.

This rearrangement joins TRBV6-1 to TRBJ1-5; D is ambiguous. The CDR3 runs 12 residues. Trimming left V 10 bases short and J 7 bases short, with 14 bases between. The germline V gene has CDR1 MNHNS and CDR2 SASEGT. As DNA, the CDR3 is TGTGCCATCAAGAGGGTCGGACAGCCCCAGCATTTT. This encodes CAIKRVGQPQHF.

The chain recombines TRBV29-1 with TRBJ1-2; 8 nucleotides line up with TRBD1. CDR1 SQVTM and CDR2 ANQGSEA come from the germline V gene. The CDR3 loop spans 16 amino acids. V gave up 0 bases and J gave up 5 bases; unmatched junction bases: 11. DNA for the CDR3: TGCAGCGTTGAAGACCCCGGGACAGGTGCCTCGTATGGCTACACCTTC. Its protein is CSVEDPGTGASYGYTF.

This rearrangement joins TRBV5-1 to TRBJ1-2; TRBD1 matches at 7 bases. Germline V gene data show CDR1 as SGHRS and CDR2 as YFSETQ. The CDR3 sequence is 15 residues long. Trimming took 7 bases from V and 2 from J; bases not matched to a gene: 11. The CDR3: CASAQGGVENYGYTF. The CDR3 DNA is TGCGCCAGCGCCCAGGGGGGCGTAGAAAACTATGGCTACACCTTC. Using reference TRBV5-1 and TRBJ1-2 for the parts outside the CDR3, the full variable domain is KAGVTQTPRYLIKTRGQQVTLSCSPISGHRSVSWYQQTPGQGLQFLFEYFSETQRNKGNFPGRFSGRQFSNSRSEMNVSTLELGDSALYLCASAQGGVENYGYTFGSGTRLTVV.

V and J are TRBV7-9 and TRBJ1-2; D gene unclear. Trimming shortened V by 1 base and J by 3 bases, and 12 bases separated the two germline ends. Germline CDR1 SEHNR, CDR2 FQNEAQ (reference sequence). This CDR3 spans 15 amino acids. CDR3: CASSLGAGGDYGYTF. CDR3 coding DNA: TGTGCCAGCAGCTTAGGGGCGGGAGGAGACTATGGCTACACCTTC.

This sequence joins TRBV11-2 and TRBJ1-4; D is ambiguous. This CDR3 spans 16 amino acids. V was pared by 2 bases and J by 11 bases, with 21 bases between. Germline V gene data show CDR1 as SGHAT and CDR2 as FQNNGV. CDR3 in DNA: TGTGCCAGCAGCTTACTATCGGAGAAGACTTCTGAGAAACTGTTTTTT. Its translation: CASSLLSEKTSEKLFF.

V is TRBV19 and J is TRBJ2-2, with TRBD2 matching 8 bases. Germline CDR1 LNHDA, CDR2 SQIVND (reference sequence). The CDR3 consists of 15 residues. Trimming at V came to 3 bases and at J to 0 bases, leaving 0 bases not matched to a gene. CDR3 coding DNA: TGTGCCAGTAGTATGGGACTAGCGAACACCGGGGAGCTGTTTTTT. It specifies CASSMGLANTGELFF.

The V call is TRBV4-3, the J call TRBJ2-5; no clear D gene. CDR3 size: 14 residues. The V gene lost 2 bases and the J gene lost 3 bases, with 10 bases spanning the gap. From germline, CDR1 is LGHNA and CDR2 YSLEER. The DNA of the CDR3 is TGCGCCAGCAGCCAAAGCCTTCAAGAAGAGACCCAGTACTTC. It codes for CASSQSLQEETQYF.

The V call is TRBV15, the J call TRBJ2-7; no firm D call. V was trimmed by 0 bases and J by 7 bases, leaving 13 bases between them. This CDR3 has 14 amino acids. Looked up from germline, CDR1 is LNHNV and CDR2 is YYDKDF (reference sequence). CDR3 loop: CATSRDESPKEQYF. The CDR3 DNA follows: TGTGCCACCAGCAGAGATGAAAGCCCTAAGGAGCAGTACTTC.

The chain employs TRBV7-2 and TRBJ2-5; 11 bases fit TRBD2. CDR1 SGHTA and CDR2 FQGNSA come from the germline V gene. This CDR3 comprises 16 residues. V trimming: 5 bases; J trimming: 4 bases; junction bases outside the gene matches: 9. CDR3 sequence reads: CASSPPRTSGLETQYF. The CDR3 coding sequence is TGTGCCAGCAGCCCTCCCCGGACTAGCGGGTTAGAGACCCAGTACTTC.